This is a list of T cell receptor beta chains from one sample in a study of cytomegalovirus exposure and HLA in healthy donors. Data came from immunoSEQ multiplex PCR; TCRdb stores just in-frame clones and leaves some out. Altogether 100,000 to 150,000 clones are present, 10% being singletons, with the ten largest covering around 4.6%. The sequencing sample was made of PBMCs. The receptors come from a woman between 18 and 30 years old in good health and CMV-seropositive. Each CDR3 is given with its conserved first and last residue.

>TRBV25-1|.
CASSRGPYEQYF
>TRBV5-4|TRBJ1-2
CASSLAGGEKTNYGYTF
>TRBV14|TRBJ1-1
CASSQAGWRNTEAFF
>TRBV28|TRBJ2-5
CASSLGQVSWETQYF
>TRBV27|TRBJ2-7
CASSLGQASYEQYF
>TRBV5-4|TRBJ2-7
CASSKPGLNEGEQYF
>TRBV28|TRBJ1-1
CASSPFTHEAFF
>TRBV29-1|TRBJ2-3
CSVGTLLTDTQYF
>TRBV11-3|TRBJ1-3
CASSPGTGANSGNTIYF
>TRBV6-5|TRBJ2-1
CASSSTSGSQNEQFF
>TRBV9|TRBJ2-1
CASSTGTFSYNEQFF
>TRBV21-1|TRBJ2-2
CASSKGGGRGTGELFF
>TRBV5-1|TRBJ2-6
CASSWGDEIAGYGANVLTF
>TRBV4-1|TRBJ1-5
CASSQVGGQPQHF
>TRBV6-5|TRBJ1-2
CASSTGTEAYTF
>TRBV30|TRBJ2-7
CAWSVPDEQYF
>TRBV19|TRBJ2-1
CASSREGASSYNEQFF
>TRBV4-1|TRBJ2-7
CASSQGPTSGSSYEQYF
>TRBV14|TRBJ1-1
CASRRTGNTEAFF
>TRBV5-4|TRBJ2-7
CASSPTSGSSYEQYF
>TRBV5-4|TRBJ1-1
CASSPIDRDLTEAFF
>TRBV15|TRBJ2-7
CATSRGLTYEQYF
>TRBV7-8|TRBJ2-1
CASSLITGLVGIEQFF
>TRBV29-1|TRBJ2-7
CSTKEGRDEQYF
>TRBV2|TRBJ1-3
CASSSSSSGNTIYF
>TRBV6-5|TRBJ2-7
CASSYRGQHSSYEQYF
>TRBV5-1|TRBJ2-1
CASSASGLRYNEQFF
>TRBV19|TRBJ1-1
CASSITVNTEAFF
>TRBV6-5|TRBJ2-3
CASSYQRGTDTQYF
>TRBV5-6|TRBJ2-5
CASSQLAGGGAIQETQYF
>TRBV27|TRBJ2-2
CASSLGLGTGELFF
>TRBV2|TRBJ2-1
CASSFSAHEQFF
>TRBV4-2|TRBJ1-5
CASSQDWVGGDQPQHF
>TRBV6-6|TRBJ2-7
CASRFRRRGPEQYF
>TRBV6-5|TRBJ2-7
CASSYSVSSYEQYF
>TRBV30|TRBJ2-7
CAWSEWAPEQYF
>TRBV7-9|TRBJ1-2
CASSLSEQEANYGYTF
>TRBV7-9|TRBJ1-6
CATQGSQNSPLHF
>TRBV30|TRBJ1-1
CAWRSVWANTEAFF
>TRBV6-5|TRBJ1-1
CASSQLQGLTEAFF
>TRBV5-4|TRBJ1-2
CASSLAGVNYGYTF
>TRBV2|TRBJ1-5
CASSGDSPNQPQHF
>TRBV19|TRBJ1-1
CASSLATGLNTEAFF
>TRBV10-2|TRBJ2-7
CASRPGLASEEQYF
>TRBV7-2|TRBJ2-2
CASSFGAPNTGELFF
>TRBV11-2|TRBJ1-1
CASSLRQLEAFF
>TRBV6-5|TRBJ2-2
CASRLAVLGELFF
>TRBV10-1|TRBJ2-3
CASSESSDRGGGDTQYF
>TRBV19|TRBJ1-1
CASSIATQTVRNTEAFF
>TRBV9|TRBJ2-5
CASSATSGRAVETQYF
>TRBV5-4|TRBJ1-1
CASSPTVLTEAFF
>TRBV7-9|TRBJ2-3
CASSSLAGGADTQYF